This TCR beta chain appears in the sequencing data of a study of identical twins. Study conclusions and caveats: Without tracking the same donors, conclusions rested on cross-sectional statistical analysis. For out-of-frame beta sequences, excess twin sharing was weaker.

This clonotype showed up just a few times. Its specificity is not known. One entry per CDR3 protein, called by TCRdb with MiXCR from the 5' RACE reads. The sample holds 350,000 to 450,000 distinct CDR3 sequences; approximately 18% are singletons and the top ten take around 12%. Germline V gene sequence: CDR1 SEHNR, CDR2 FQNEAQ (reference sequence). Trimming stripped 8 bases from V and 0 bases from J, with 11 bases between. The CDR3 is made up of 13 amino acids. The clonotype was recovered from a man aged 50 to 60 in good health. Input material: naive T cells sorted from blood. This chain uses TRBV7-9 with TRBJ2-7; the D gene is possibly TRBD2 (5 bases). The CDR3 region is CASRGALSYEQYF. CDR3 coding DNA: TGTGCCAGCCGGGGAGCCCTCTCCTACGAGCAGTACTTC.